This T cell receptor (beta chain) was observed in a study of CD8 T cells in ankylosing spondylitis. This clonotype was detected a few times. CDR1 is SGHTA, CDR2 FQGNSA, per germline. The CDR3 consists of 14 residues. With 0 bases removed from V and 10 bases from J, the gap between germline ends came to 13 bases. TCRdb re-called the 5' RACE reads with MiXCR, one entry per CDR3 protein. The sample records 30,000 to 45,000 distinct CDR3 sequences, approximately 11% being singletons. This chain links TRBV7-2 with TRBJ2-1, with D unclear. The sample comprised synovial fluid, either unsorted or a sorted T cell fraction (not recorded which). The TCR sequence derives from a male donor with ankylosing spondylitis. CDR3 in amino acids: CASSLALGGAEQFF. CDR3 in DNA: TGTGCCAGCAGCTTAGCGTTAGGCGGAGCGGAGCAGTTCTTC.